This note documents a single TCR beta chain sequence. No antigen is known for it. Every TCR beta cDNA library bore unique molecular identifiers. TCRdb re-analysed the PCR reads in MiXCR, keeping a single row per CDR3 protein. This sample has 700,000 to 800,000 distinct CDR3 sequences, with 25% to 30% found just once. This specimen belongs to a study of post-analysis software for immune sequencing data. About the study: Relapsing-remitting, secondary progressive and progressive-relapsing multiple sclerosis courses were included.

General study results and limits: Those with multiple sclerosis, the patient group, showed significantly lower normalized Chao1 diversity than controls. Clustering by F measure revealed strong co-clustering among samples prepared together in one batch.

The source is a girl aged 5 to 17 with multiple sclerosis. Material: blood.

The CDR3 DNA reads as TGTGCCAGCAGCACCCTGACTGACGGGGGGAATAATGAAAAACTGTTTTTT. It specifies CASSTLTDGGNNEKLFF. This chain links TRBV5-6 with TRBJ1-4; possibly TRBD1 for D (5 bases). Per the germline V gene, CDR1 is SGHDT and CDR2 is YYEEEE. The CDR3 is 17 residues long. V lost 4 bases to trimming and J lost 4 bases, with 20 bases between them.